This T cell receptor (beta chain) came from a study of T-cell memory formation after mild COVID-19. Germline V gives CDR1 GTSNPN, CDR2 SVGIG (reference sequence). V was pared by 2 bases and J by 4 bases, with 11 bases between. This CDR3 region has 13 residues. TCRdb reanalysed the 5' RACE reads using MiXCR and keeps one entry per CDR3 protein. The sample carries around 440,000 distinct CDR3 sequences, 15% to 20% recorded once. Sequenced input: PBMCs or a T cell subset sorted from them (not recorded which). The sequence was obtained from an adult woman who had mild COVID-19 (a few samples of this study predate the infection). Cell type and time point are not known. The chain joins TRBV30 to TRBJ1-1, with TRBD1 as a possible D gene (6 bases). DNA for the CDR3: TGTGCCTGGAGTATGGGACACACCACTGAAGCTTTCTTT. Translating it yields CAWSMGHTTEAFF.